The rows below give T cell receptor beta chains drawn from one sample of a study of CD8 T cells in ankylosing spondylitis. TCRdb re-called the 5' RACE reads with MiXCR, one entry per CDR3 protein. The data show around 390,000 distinct CDR3 sequences, around 22% seen once. The material sequenced was blood, either unsorted or a sorted T cell fraction (not recorded which). These receptors originate from a male donor with ankylosing spondylitis. Each CDR3 is given with its conserved first and last residue. The D gene is left open where the match is weak. Clone size appears in some rows only: once, few, many, or a class for an expanded clone.

V gene	CDR3 length	D gene	clone size	J gene	CDR3 protein	CDR3 DNA
TRBV5-1	15	TRBD2	-	TRBJ2-3	CASSLEVGGTDTQYF	TGCGCCAGCAGCTTGGAGGTGGGAGGGACAGATACGCAGTATTTT
TRBV20-1	14	TRBD2	-	TRBJ2-3	CSAFGEGLGDTQYF	TGCAGTGCTTTCGGGGAGGGGCTTGGAGATACGCAGTATTTT
TRBV10-2	15	TRBD2	-	TRBJ2-3	CASSESGGFTDTQYF	TGCGCCAGCAGTGAGTCGGGGGGGTTCACAGATACGCAGTATTTT
TRBV29-1	13	TRBD1	many	TRBJ2-1	CSVLQTGGSEQFF	TGCAGCGTGCTCCAAACAGGGGGAAGTGAGCAGTTCTTC
TRBV29-1	11	-	-	TRBJ2-3	CSVGLTDTQYF	TGCAGCGTTGGTCTCACAGATACGCAGTATTTT
TRBV5-1	15	-	few	TRBJ2-2	CASILGQANTGELFF	TGCGCCAGCATCCTCGGACAAGCGAACACCGGGGAGCTGTTTTTT
TRBV28	15	-	many	TRBJ2-1	CASSLGGGPYNEQFF	TGTGCCAGCAGTTTAGGAGGGGGTCCCTACAATGAGCAGTTCTTC
TRBV3-1	14	-	many	TRBJ2-7	CASSQERFSYEQYF	TGTGCCAGCAGCCAAGAACGGTTCTCCTACGAGCAGTACTTC
TRBV4-1	16	-	-	TRBJ2-3	CASSQLQGFYADTQYF	TGCGCCAGCAGCCAATTACAGGGTTTTTACGCAGATACGCAGTATTTT
TRBV12-3/TRBV12-4	13	-	-	TRBJ1-2	CASSPWGGGGYTF	TGTGCCAGCAGCCCGTGGGGGGGCGGCGGCTACACCTTC
TRBV28	10	-	few	TRBJ1-1	CASSLAEAFF	TGTGCCAGCAGTCTAGCTGAAGCTTTCTTT
TRBV5-5	15	-	few	TRBJ2-2	CASSLSVANTGELFF	TGTGCCAGCAGCTTGTCTGTAGCTAACACCGGGGAGCTGTTTTTT
TRBV7-3	15	TRBD1	-	TRBJ2-7	CASSLVGQGNEEQYF	TGTGCCAGCAGCTTAGTGGGACAGGGCAACGAGGAGCAGTACTTC
TRBV7-9	14	TRBD1	-	TRBJ1-4	CASSRPGGNEKLFF	TGTGCCAGCAGCAGGCCAGGGGGTAACGAAAAACTGTTTTTT
TRBV7-8	16	-	-	TRBJ1-2	CASSPLGRRENYGYTF	TGTGCCAGCAGCCCCTTAGGGCGAAGGGAAAACTATGGCTACACCTTC
TRBV20-1	14	TRBD1	-	TRBJ2-2	CSARWTGGRGELFF	TGCAGTGCTAGGTGGACAGGGGGCAGAGGGGAGCTGTTTTTT
TRBV3-1	16	-	few	TRBJ1-1	CASSQGHRVTNTEAFF	TGTGCCAGCAGCCAAGGCCACAGGGTGACGAACACTGAAGCTTTCTTT
TRBV28	15	TRBD1	few	TRBJ1-6	CASSSRTGGGSPLHF	TGTGCCAGCAGTTCAAGAACAGGGGGTGGTTCACCCCTCCACTTT
TRBV7-9	15	-	-	TRBJ1-2	CASSLEIGPYYGYTF	TGTGCCAGCAGCTTAGAGATAGGGCCTTACTATGGCTACACCTTC
TRBV7-9	13	TRBD1	-	TRBJ1-1	CASSGQGATEAFF	TGTGCCAGCAGCGGACAGGGGGCTACTGAAGCTTTCTTT
TRBV5-1	14	TRBD1	-	TRBJ2-5	CASSARQGGETQYF	TGCGCCAGCAGCGCGAGACAGGGCGGGGAGACCCAGTACTTC
TRBV18	13	-	-	TRBJ1-2	CASSPEGSGRYTF	TGTGCCAGCTCACCTGAGGGTTCAGGGCGCTACACCTTC
TRBV2	15	-	-	TRBJ2-7	CASTQRVEDPYEQYF	TGTGCCAGCACCCAGAGGGTGGAGGATCCCTACGAGCAGTACTTC
TRBV29-1	13	-	few	TRBJ2-2	CSVEGWDTGELFF	TGCAGCGTTGAAGGGTGGGACACCGGGGAGCTGTTTTTT